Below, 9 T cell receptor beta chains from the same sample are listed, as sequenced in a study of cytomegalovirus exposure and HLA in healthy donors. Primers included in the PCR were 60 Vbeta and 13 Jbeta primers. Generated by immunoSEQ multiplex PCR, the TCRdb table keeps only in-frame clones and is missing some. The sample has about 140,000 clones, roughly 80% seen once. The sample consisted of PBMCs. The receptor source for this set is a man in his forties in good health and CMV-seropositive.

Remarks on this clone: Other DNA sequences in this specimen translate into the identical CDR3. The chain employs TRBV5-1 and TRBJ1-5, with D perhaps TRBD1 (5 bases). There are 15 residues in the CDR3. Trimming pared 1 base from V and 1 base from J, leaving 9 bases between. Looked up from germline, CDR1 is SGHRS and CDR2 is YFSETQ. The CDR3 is CASSLSGGSNQPQHF. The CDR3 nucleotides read TGCGCCAGCAGCTTGTCGGGGGGGAGCAATCAGCCCCAGCATTTT.

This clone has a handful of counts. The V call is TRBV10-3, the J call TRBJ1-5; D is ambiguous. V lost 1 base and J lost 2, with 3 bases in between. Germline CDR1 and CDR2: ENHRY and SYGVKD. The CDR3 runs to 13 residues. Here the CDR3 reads CAISEFGNQPQHF. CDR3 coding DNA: TGTGCCATCAGTGAGTTCGGCAATCAGCCCCAGCATTTT.

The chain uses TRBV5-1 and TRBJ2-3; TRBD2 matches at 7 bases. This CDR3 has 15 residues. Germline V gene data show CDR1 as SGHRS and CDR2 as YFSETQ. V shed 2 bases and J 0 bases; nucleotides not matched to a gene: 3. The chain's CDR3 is CASSLAGISTDTQYF. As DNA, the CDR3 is TGCGCCAGCAGCTTAGCGGGGATCAGCACAGATACGCAGTATTTT.

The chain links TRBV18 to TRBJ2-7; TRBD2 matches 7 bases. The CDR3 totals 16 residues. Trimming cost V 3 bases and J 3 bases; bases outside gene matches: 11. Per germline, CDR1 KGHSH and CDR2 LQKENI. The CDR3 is CASSPLVGGTDYEQYF. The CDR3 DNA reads TGTGCCAGCTCACCTCTAGTCGGGGGGACGGACTACGAGCAGTACTTC. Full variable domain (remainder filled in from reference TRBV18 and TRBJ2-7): NAGVMQNPRHLVRRRGQEARLRCSPMKGHSHVYWYRQLPEEGLKFMVYLQKENIIDESGMPKERFSAEFPKEGPSILRIQQVVRGDSAAYFCASSPLVGGTDYEQYFGPGTRLTVT.

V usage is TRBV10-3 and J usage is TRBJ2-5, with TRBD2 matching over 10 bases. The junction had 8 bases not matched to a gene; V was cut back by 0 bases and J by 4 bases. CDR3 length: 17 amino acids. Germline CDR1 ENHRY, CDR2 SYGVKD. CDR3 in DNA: TGTGCCATCAGTGAGTCCAGCGGGGGGGCCCTCACAGAGACCCAGTACTTC. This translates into CAISESSGGALTETQYF.

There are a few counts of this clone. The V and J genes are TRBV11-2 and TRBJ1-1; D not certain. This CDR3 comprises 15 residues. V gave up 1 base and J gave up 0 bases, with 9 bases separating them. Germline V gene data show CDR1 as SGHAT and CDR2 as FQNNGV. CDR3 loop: CASSLAMQMNTEAFF. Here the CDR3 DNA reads TGTGCCAGCAGCTTAGCCATGCAGATGAACACTGAAGCTTTCTTT.

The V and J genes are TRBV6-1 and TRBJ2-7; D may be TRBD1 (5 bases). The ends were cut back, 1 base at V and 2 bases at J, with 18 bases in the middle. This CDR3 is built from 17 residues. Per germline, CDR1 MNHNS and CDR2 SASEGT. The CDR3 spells CASSEDSDWLQAYEQYF. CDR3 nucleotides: TGTGCCAGCAGTGAAGACTCAGACTGGTTACAGGCCTACGAGCAGTACTTC.

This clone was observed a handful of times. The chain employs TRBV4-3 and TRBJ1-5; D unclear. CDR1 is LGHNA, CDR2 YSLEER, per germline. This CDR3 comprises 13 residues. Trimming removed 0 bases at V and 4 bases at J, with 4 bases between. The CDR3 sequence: CASSQDRNQPQHF. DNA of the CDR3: TGCGCCAGCAGCCAAGACAGGAATCAGCCCCAGCATTTT.

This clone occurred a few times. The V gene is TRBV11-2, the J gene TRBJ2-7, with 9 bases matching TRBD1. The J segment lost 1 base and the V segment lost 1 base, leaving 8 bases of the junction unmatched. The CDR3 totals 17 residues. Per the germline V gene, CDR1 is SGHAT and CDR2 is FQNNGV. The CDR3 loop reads CASSLGWRTGVSYEQYF. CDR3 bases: TGTGCCAGCAGCTTAGGGTGGAGGACAGGGGTTTCCTACGAGCAGTACTTC.